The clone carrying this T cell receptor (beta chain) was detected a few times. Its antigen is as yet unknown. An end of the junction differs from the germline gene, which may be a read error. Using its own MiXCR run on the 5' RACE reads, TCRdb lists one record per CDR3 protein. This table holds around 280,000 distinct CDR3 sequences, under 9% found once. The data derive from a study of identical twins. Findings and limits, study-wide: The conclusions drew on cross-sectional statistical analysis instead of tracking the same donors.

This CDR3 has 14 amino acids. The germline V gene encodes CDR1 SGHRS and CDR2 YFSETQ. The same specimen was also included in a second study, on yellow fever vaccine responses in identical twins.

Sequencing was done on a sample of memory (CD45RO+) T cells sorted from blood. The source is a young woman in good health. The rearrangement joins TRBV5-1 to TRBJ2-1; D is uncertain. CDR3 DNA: TGCTCCAGCAGCTTGAATGGGCAAAACAATGAGCAGTTCTTC. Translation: CSSSLNGQNNEQFF.